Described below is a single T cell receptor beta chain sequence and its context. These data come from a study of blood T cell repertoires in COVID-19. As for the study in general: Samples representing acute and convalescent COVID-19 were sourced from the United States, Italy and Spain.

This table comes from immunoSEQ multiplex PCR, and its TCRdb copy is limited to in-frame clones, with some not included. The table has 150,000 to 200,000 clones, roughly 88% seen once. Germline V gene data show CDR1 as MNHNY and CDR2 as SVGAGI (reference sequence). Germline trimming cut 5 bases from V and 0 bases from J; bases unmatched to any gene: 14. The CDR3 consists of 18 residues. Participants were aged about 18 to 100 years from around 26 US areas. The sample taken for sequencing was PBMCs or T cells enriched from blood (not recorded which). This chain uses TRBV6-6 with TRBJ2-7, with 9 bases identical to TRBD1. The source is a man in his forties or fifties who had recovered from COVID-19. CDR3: CASSLNLPGTGSSYEQYF. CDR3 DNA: TGTGCCAGCAGTCTCAATCTTCCCGGGACAGGGAGCTCCTACGAGCAGTACTTC.